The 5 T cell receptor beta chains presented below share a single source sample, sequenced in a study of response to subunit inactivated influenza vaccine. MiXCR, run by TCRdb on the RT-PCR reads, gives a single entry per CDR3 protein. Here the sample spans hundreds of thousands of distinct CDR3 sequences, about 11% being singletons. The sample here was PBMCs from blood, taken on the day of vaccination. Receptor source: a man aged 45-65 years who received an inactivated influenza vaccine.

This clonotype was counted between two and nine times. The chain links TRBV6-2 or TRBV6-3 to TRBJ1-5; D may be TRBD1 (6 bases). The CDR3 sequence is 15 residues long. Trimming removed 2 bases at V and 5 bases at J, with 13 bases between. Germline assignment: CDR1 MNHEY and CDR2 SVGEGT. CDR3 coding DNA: TGTGCCAGCAGTTACGAAACACAGGGATATCAGCCCCAGCATTTT. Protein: CASSYETQGYQPQHF.

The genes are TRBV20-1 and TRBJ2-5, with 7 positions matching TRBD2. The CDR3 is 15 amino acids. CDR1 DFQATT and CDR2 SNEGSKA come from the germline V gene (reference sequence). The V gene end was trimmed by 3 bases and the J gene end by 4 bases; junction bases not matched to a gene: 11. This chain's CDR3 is CSARGSGIGRETQYF. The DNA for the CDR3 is TGCAGTGCTAGGGGCAGCGGGATTGGGAGAGAGACCCAGTACTTC.

The chain's CDR3 is CASSYSTLAGSYEQYF. CDR3 sequence (DNA): TGTGCCAGCAGTTACTCGACCCTAGCGGGGTCCTACGAGCAGTACTTC. The chain employs TRBV6-5 and TRBJ2-7, with 9 bases matching TRBD2. This CDR3 has 16 residues. Germline CDR1 and CDR2: MNHEY and SVGAGI. J was trimmed by 1 base and V by 0 bases; bases with no gene match: 4.

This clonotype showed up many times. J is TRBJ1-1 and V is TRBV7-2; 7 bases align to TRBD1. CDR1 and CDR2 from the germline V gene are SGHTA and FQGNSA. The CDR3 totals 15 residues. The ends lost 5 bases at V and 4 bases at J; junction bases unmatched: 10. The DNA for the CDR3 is TGTGCCAGCAGCCGGGGACAGCTATTGGGCACTGAAGCTTTCTTT. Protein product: CASSRGQLLGTEAFF. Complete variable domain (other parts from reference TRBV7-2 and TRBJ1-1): GAGVSQSPSNKVTEKGKDVELRCDPISGHTALYWYRQSLGQGLEFLIYFQGNSAPDKSGLPSDRFSAERTGGSVSTLTIQRTQQEDSAVYLCASSRGQLLGTEAFFGQGTRLTVV.

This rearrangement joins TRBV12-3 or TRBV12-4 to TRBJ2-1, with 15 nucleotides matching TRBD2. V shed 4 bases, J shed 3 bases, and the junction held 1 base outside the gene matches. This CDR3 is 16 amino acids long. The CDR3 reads CASSWTSGRGYNEQFF. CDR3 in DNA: TGTGCCAGCAGTTGGACTAGCGGGAGGGGCTACAATGAGCAGTTCTTC.